The rows below give T cell receptor beta chains drawn from one sample of a study of blood T cells in healthy people across ages. TCRdb used MiXCR to reprocess the 5' RACE reads, holding one entry per CDR3 protein. The sample holds over 1,500,000 distinct CDR3 sequences, more than 35% seen once. The sample comprised blood. The receptors come from a human donor in good health. The conserved cysteine and the conserved F or W are not part of the CDR3 here. Fields, in order: J gene, V gene, CDR3 protein.

>TRBJ1-2|TRBV4-1
ASSQDLRTATYGYT
>TRBJ2-1|TRBV7-2
ASSLIPQGGAFGERF
>TRBJ2-1|TRBV7-3
ASSPRASQEQF
>.|TRBV6-2/TRBV6-3
ASSIIDRGYEQY
>TRBJ1-2|TRBV7-2
ASSLDAGALDGYT
>TRBJ2-6|TRBV9
ASSATGFGLSGANVLT
>TRBJ2-7|TRBV9
ASSVWQGQEQY
>TRBJ2-5|TRBV4-1
ASSHFSAGADKETQY
>TRBJ1-1|TRBV27
ASSIGRITEAF
>TRBJ2-2|TRBV5-1
ASSLGVQVNTGELF
>TRBJ1-6|TRBV5-1
ASSLGGRNYSPLH
>TRBJ2-3|TRBV7-2
ASSFSRAGGTSTDTQY
>TRBJ2-2|TRBV7-9
ASTLNRDTYTGELF
>TRBJ2-7|TRBV2
ASRRGRGPYEQY
>TRBJ2-3|TRBV7-2
ASSISSDYALSDTQY
>TRBJ2-3|TRBV29-1
SVERGDTDTQY
>TRBJ2-1|TRBV20-1
SAPTYRGGGIEQF
>TRBJ1-4|TRBV28
ASSADNEKLF
>TRBJ1-2|TRBV9
ASRNYGYT